The 26 T cell receptor beta chains listed next were all sequenced from one sample in a study of cytomegalovirus exposure and HLA in healthy donors. The PCR used 60 Vbeta and 13 Jbeta primers. Profiling relied on immunoSEQ multiplex PCR, and the TCRdb table lists in-frame clones only, not all of them. Among just over 150,000 clones listed, roughly 73% were seen once. Sequencing was performed on PBMCs. The receptors originated from a woman aged 25 to 39 in good health and CMV-seronegative.

This clone has a handful of counts. The chain couples TRBV30 to TRBJ1-2; the D is unclear. Trimming took 0 bases from V and 2 from J, leaving 10 bases between them. The CDR3 consists of 14 residues. Germline values: CDR1 GTSNPN, CDR2 SVGIG (reference sequence). The CDR3 region has the DNA TGTGCCTGGAGTGTCCTGACGGAGAACTATGGCTACACCTTC. Its translation is CAWSVLTENYGYTF. Drawing the rest from reference TRBV30 and TRBJ1-2, the complete variable domain is SQTIHQWPATLVQPVGSPLSLECTVEGTSNPNLYWYRQAAGRGLQLLFYSVGIGQISSEVPQNLSASRPQDRQFILSSKKLLLSDSGFYLCAWSVLTENYGYTFGSGTRLTVV.

The J gene is TRBJ2-7, the V gene TRBV2, with D possibly TRBD1 on 6 matching bases. This CDR3 contains 12 residues. CDR1 and CDR2 (germline): SNHLY, FYNNEI. Trimming removed 5 bases at V and 7 bases at J, with 12 bases between. CDR3 sequence reads: CASSLQGWEQYF. CDR3 nucleotides: TGTGCCAGCAGTCTACAGGGCTGGGAGCAGTACTTC.

For the CDR3, the DNA is TGTGCCAGCAGCCCGACAGTTAGCACAGATACGCAGTATTTT. It encodes CASSPTVSTDTQYF. V is TRBV6-4 and J is TRBJ2-3, with D possibly matching TRBD1 (5 bases). The CDR3 totals 14 residues. Germline CDR1 and CDR2: MRHNA and SNTAGT. V lost 6 bases, J lost 0 bases, and 10 bases lay in between.

The chain links TRBV28 to TRBJ1-1; the D gene is possibly TRBD1 (6 bases). The V and J ends lost 4 bases and 3 bases respectively, with 15 bases between them. In germline, CDR1 is MDHEN, CDR2 SYDVKM. This CDR3 comprises 15 residues. This CDR3 reads CASSSLRGGDTEAFF. CDR3 nucleotide sequence: TGTGCCAGCAGTTCGCTTCGGGGGGGCGACACTGAAGCTTTCTTT.

The chain is built from TRBV30 and TRBJ1-2; TRBD1 agrees at 8 bases. Germline trimming cut 2 bases from V and 7 bases from J; bases unmatched to any gene: 9. CDR1 and CDR2 from the germline V gene are GTSNPN and SVGIG (reference sequence). The CDR3 is made up of 14 amino acids. CDR3 protein: CAWSQGQGAGGYTF. Here the CDR3 DNA reads TGTGCCTGGAGTCAAGGGCAGGGGGCTGGTGGCTACACCTTC. The full variable domain, completed using reference TRBV30 and TRBJ1-2, is SQTIHQWPATLVQPVGSPLSLECTVEGTSNPNLYWYRQAAGRGLQLLFYSVGIGQISSEVPQNLSASRPQDRQFILSSKKLLLSDSGFYLCAWSQGQGAGGYTFGSGTRLTVV.

There are a few counts of this clone. The gene calls are TRBV6-5 and TRBJ1-2; TRBD1 aligns across 7 bases. Germline values: CDR1 MNHEY, CDR2 SVGAGI. The CDR3 is 14 amino acids. The V and J ends lost 6 bases and 7 bases, in that order; junction bases with no gene match: 11. The chain's CDR3 is CASRRPDRVAGYTF. DNA for the CDR3: TGTGCCAGCAGACGCCCAGACAGGGTGGCTGGCTACACCTTC.

The CDR3 protein is CASSLVAGEDTQYF. The CDR3 DNA sequence: TGCGCCAGCAGCTTGGTGGCAGGGGAAGATACGCAGTATTTT. The chain joins TRBV5-1 to TRBJ2-3, with a possible D match to TRBD1 (6 bases). The CDR3 has 14 residues. The V gene's germline CDR1 is SGHRS and CDR2 YFSETQ. Trimming removed 0 bases from V and 5 bases from J, with 10 bases in between.

The genes are TRBV7-9 and TRBJ2-1; 11 bases fit TRBD2. Losses at the gene ends were 5 bases for V and 2 bases for J; bases not matched to a gene: 5. CDR1 and CDR2 from the germline V gene are SEHNR and FQNEAQ (reference sequence). The CDR3 loop spans 16 amino acids. The CDR3 here is CASSSPSGGPYNEQFF. CDR3 nucleotides: TGTGCCAGCAGCAGTCCTAGCGGGGGGCCCTACAATGAGCAGTTCTTC.

The chain combines TRBV19 with TRBJ2-1; 9 nucleotides align to TRBD1. The CDR3 extends over 17 amino acids. V lost 1 base and J lost 4; bases outside the gene matches: 8. The germline V gene has CDR1 LNHDA and CDR2 SQIVND (reference sequence). CDR3 loop: CASSIGGTGSEYNEQFF. As DNA, the CDR3 is TGTGCCAGTAGTATAGGGGGGACAGGGTCGGAGTACAATGAGCAGTTCTTC.

The V gene is TRBV9, the J gene TRBJ2-7, with 8 bases lining up with TRBD1. The CDR3 is 15 residues long. Germline CDR1 and CDR2: SGDLS and YYNGEE. With 0 bases clipped from V and 6 bases from J, the junction kept 8 bases outside the gene matches. The DNA of the CDR3 is TGTGCCAGCAGCGTAGTTGCGACAGGGGAAGGCGAGCAGTACTTC. As protein: CASSVVATGEGEQYF.

The chain employs TRBV27 and TRBJ1-6, with 8 bases lining up with TRBD1. The CDR3 is made up of 16 amino acids. Germline lookup yields CDR1 MNHEY and CDR2 SMNVEV (reference sequence). The ends lost 5 bases at V and 7 bases at J; junction bases unmatched: 10. In nucleotides, the CDR3 is TGTGCCAGCAGTCCCCAGGACAGGGAGAGGAATTCACCCCTCCACTTT. As protein: CASSPQDRERNSPLHF.

CDR3 in DNA: TGTGCCAGCAGCCAGCAGGGGGCGGGCGCTGAAGCTTTCTTT. It encodes CASSQQGAGAEAFF. This sequence joins TRBV4-2 and TRBJ1-1, with TRBD1 matching over 8 bases. The germline V gene encodes CDR1 LGHNA and CDR2 YNFKEQ. The CDR3 extends over 14 amino acids. Trimming at V came to 3 bases and at J to 6 bases, leaving 6 bases not matched to a gene.

This clone came up once. The rearrangement links TRBV30 to TRBJ2-7; TRBD1 matches 7 bases. The V segment lost 3 bases and the J segment 0 bases; nucleotides outside the gene matches: 8. In germline, CDR1 is GTSNPN, CDR2 SVGIG (reference sequence). The CDR3 consists of 15 residues. The CDR3 DNA is TGTGCCTGGAGGCTGGGTGGGACAGTCTCCTACGAGCAGTACTTC. Protein: CAWRLGGTVSYEQYF.

The J gene is TRBJ1-2, the V gene TRBV7-2; no firm D call. Deletions cut 5 bases from V and 8 bases from J, with 9 bases between. This CDR3 spans 11 amino acids. CDR1 is SGHTA, CDR2 FQGNSA, per germline. CDR3 loop: CASSRGLGYTF. In DNA form, the CDR3 reads TGTGCCAGCAGCCGAGGGTTAGGCTACACCTTC.

This clone was seen more than once but under ten times. This chain links TRBV6-1 with TRBJ2-6; no clear D. Germline values: CDR1 MNHNS, CDR2 SASEGT. This CDR3 is 15 amino acids long. V lost 6 bases and J lost 2, with 11 bases in between. CDR3 nucleotide sequence: TGTGCCAGCAGAGGATACAGTACTGGGGCCAACGTCCTGACTTTC. Its protein product is CASRGYSTGANVLTF.

The V gene is TRBV27, the J gene TRBJ1-2; 8 bases align to TRBD1. The V gene's germline CDR1 is MNHEY and CDR2 SMNVEV (reference sequence). This CDR3 contains 15 residues. V shed 3 bases and J 4 bases; nucleotides not matched to a gene: 7. The CDR3 region is CASSFSGTGPYGYTF. CDR3 sequence (DNA): TGTGCCAGCAGTTTCTCGGGGACAGGACCCTATGGCTACACCTTC.

J is TRBJ1-1 and V is TRBV9; D is perhaps TRBD1 (6 bases). The germline V and J ends were trimmed by 4 bases and 9 bases, with 10 bases remaining between them. The CDR3 contains 11 residues. CDR1 and CDR2 (germline): SGDLS, YYNGEE. The CDR3 DNA sequence: TGTGCCAGCAGCCCTCAGGGGCAAGCTTTCTTT. This translates into CASSPQGQAFF.

The rearrangement joins TRBV27 to TRBJ2-5, with D possibly being TRBD2 (7 bases). This CDR3 has 13 residues. Germline values: CDR1 MNHEY, CDR2 SMNVEV (reference sequence). The V and J ends lost 8 bases and 5 bases respectively, with 15 bases between them. The CDR3 region has the DNA TGTGCCAGCGGGGGGGGGCCCAGGGAGACCCAGTACTTC. Translating it yields CASGGGPRETQYF.

This clone has just a few counts. This sequence joins TRBV6-5 and TRBJ1-5; the match to TRBD1 covers 7 bases. The CDR3 sequence is 14 residues long. CDR1 and CDR2 from the germline V gene are MNHEY and SVGAGI. Germline trimming cut 6 bases from V and 2 bases from J; bases unmatched to any gene: 4. CDR3 amino acids: CASSHRGGNQPQHF. The CDR3 region has the DNA TGTGCCAGCAGCCACAGGGGCGGCAATCAGCCCCAGCATTTT.

For the CDR3, the DNA is TGCAGCGTTGCCCAGCTAGGGGGAAACACTGAAGCTTTCTTT. It yields the protein CSVAQLGGNTEAFF. V and J are TRBV29-1 and TRBJ1-1; D is possibly TRBD1 (6 bases). V was shortened by 4 bases and J by 2 bases, with 14 bases between the two germline ends. CDR3 size: 14 residues. CDR1 is SQVTM and CDR2 is ANQGSEA in the germline V gene.

The sample holds a few counts of this clone. The chain recombines TRBV6-6 with TRBJ1-5, with a possible D match to TRBD1 (5 bases). V dropped 7 bases and J dropped 0 bases, with 16 bases sitting between them. The CDR3 is 16 residues long. The germline V gene has CDR1 MNHNY and CDR2 SVGAGI (reference sequence). The CDR3, as DNA: TGTGCCAGCATTCCCGGCAGGGTCAATAGCAATCAGCCCCAGCATTTT. As protein: CASIPGRVNSNQPQHF.

The rearrangement uses TRBV5-1 and TRBJ1-1, with 7 bases that match TRBD1. Germline V gene lookup returns CDR1 SGHRS and CDR2 YFSETQ. The CDR3 runs to 18 residues. Trimming took 0 bases from V and 0 from J; bases not matched to a gene: 11. CDR3 loop: CASSLGIRDSRMNTEAFF. Here the CDR3 DNA reads TGCGCCAGCAGCTTGGGGATCCGGGACAGCCGCATGAACACTGAAGCTTTCTTT. Using reference TRBV5-1 and TRBJ1-1 for the parts outside the CDR3, the full variable domain is KAGVTQTPRYLIKTRGQQVTLSCSPISGHRSVSWYQQTPGQGLQFLFEYFSETQRNKGNFPGRFSGRQFSNSRSEMNVSTLELGDSALYLCASSLGIRDSRMNTEAFFGQGTRLTVV.

The J gene is TRBJ2-3, the V gene TRBV5-1; D is ambiguous. Germline CDR1 reads SGHRS; CDR2 reads YFSETQ. The CDR3 totals 15 residues. V was shortened by 0 bases and J by 0 bases, with 8 bases between the two germline ends. CDR3 loop: CASSLVALSTDTQYF. For the CDR3, the DNA is TGCGCCAGCAGCTTGGTTGCGCTTAGCACAGATACGCAGTATTTT.

The chain combines TRBV9 with TRBJ1-3; D remains ambiguous. The germline V gene has CDR1 SGDLS and CDR2 YYNGEE. The CDR3 contains 15 residues. Between the trimmed V and J ends, which lost 0 bases and 0 bases, there was a span of 7 bases. The CDR3 protein is CASSVGTASGNTIYF. The CDR3 coding sequence is TGTGCCAGCAGCGTAGGCACAGCCTCTGGAAACACCATATATTTT.

The chain is built from TRBV2 and TRBJ2-4, with D uncertain. The CDR3 extends over 14 amino acids. The ends were cut back, 7 bases at V and 2 bases at J, with 12 bases in the middle. Germline CDR1 is SNHLY and CDR2 is FYNNEI. The CDR3, as DNA: TGTGCCAGCATCGAAACAGAATCCAAAAACATTCAGTACTTC. Translating gives CASIETESKNIQYF.

The V call is TRBV28, the J call TRBJ2-2, with D maybe TRBD2 (5 bases). There are 15 residues in the CDR3. Germline V gives CDR1 MDHEN, CDR2 SYDVKM. Trimming removed 6 bases at V and 0 bases at J, with 11 bases between. The CDR3 is CASRPGSANTGELFF. CDR3 nucleotide sequence: TGTGCCAGCAGACCTGGGAGTGCGAACACCGGGGAGCTGTTTTTT. Supplemented by reference TRBV28 and TRBJ2-2, the full variable domain reads DVKVTQSSRYLVKRTGEKVFLECVQDMDHENMFWYRQDPGLGLRLIYFSYDVKMKEKGDIPEGYSVSREKKERFSLILESASTNQTSMYLCASRPGSANTGELFFGEGSRLTVL.